These 20 T cell receptor beta chains were all obtained from the same sample, sequenced in a study of T cells in women clearing cervical HPV infection. The data were produced by immunoSEQ multiplex PCR, yet TCRdb's version contains in-frame clones alone and is incomplete. The sample has some 30,000 clones. Sequences were obtained from blood buffy coat. The receptors shown here come from a woman aged 18 to 75 with a cervical HPV16 infection that either progressed to CIN3+ or cleared (not recorded which).

In the case of this clone: The read gets to within 3 residues of the CDR3 end, and the germline J gene fills in the rest. This chain connects TRBV19 to TRBJ1-1; TRBD1 is a possible D gene (5 bases). The germline V gene has CDR1 LNHDA and CDR2 SQIVND (reference sequence). CDR3 length: 15 amino acids. The V gene lost 1 base and the J gene lost 4 bases, with 13 bases spanning the gap. The DNA read from the CDR3 is TGTGCCAGTAGTATAGTCGAGGGGTTGGGCACTGAA. This gives the protein CASSIVEGLGTE. The complete CDR3 protein is CASSIVEGLGTEAFF.

Concerning this clone: The DNA ends 3 residues before the CDR3 does, and the rest of the CDR3 is filled in from the germline J gene. The chain uses TRBV28 and TRBJ2-1, with 9 bases matching TRBD2. CDR1 MDHEN and CDR2 SYDVKM come from the germline V gene. V lost 1 base, J lost 3 bases, and 1 base stayed unmatched. CDR3 length: 15 residues. The CDR3 reads CASSLLAGDYNEQFF. The sequenced CDR3 bases are TGTGCCAGCAGTTTATTAGCGGGGGACTACAATGAG.

The sequenced part of the CDR3 DNA is TGCAGCGTGGGGGACTCCTACAATCAGCCC. Translating it yields CSVGDSYNQP. The full CDR3 protein reads CSVGDSYNQPQHF. The chain uses TRBV29-1 and TRBJ1-5, with a tentative D call TRBD1 (5 bases). The read ends 3 residues early relative to the CDR3; the germline J gene fills the gap. Germline lookup yields CDR1 SQVTM and CDR2 ANQGSEA. The CDR3 consists of 13 residues. V was shortened by 6 bases and J by 3 bases, with 12 bases between the two germline ends.

With regard to this clone: The same CDR3 can be traced to other DNA sequences in this sample. Incomplete CDR3 DNA: TGTGCCAGCAGTGAACCTAGGACAGCCTATGGC. Translated, it gives CASSEPRTAYG. From start to end, the CDR3 is CASSEPRTAYGYTF. The chain recombines TRBV6-1 with TRBJ1-2; tentative D call: TRBD1 (6 bases). Read sequence stops 3 residues before the CDR3 end, and the germline J gene provides the missing end. Germline CDR1 MNHNS, CDR2 SASEGT. Trimming pared 2 bases from V and 4 bases from J, leaving 11 bases between. This CDR3 is 14 amino acids long.

Regarding this clone: The read ends 3 residues before the CDR3 terminus; that terminus is restored from the germline J gene. The chain carries TRBV29-1 and TRBJ2-3, with D maybe TRBD2 (6 bases). The CDR3 extends over 13 amino acids. V gave up 1 base and J gave up 3 bases, with 8 bases separating them. CDR1 is SQVTM, CDR2 ANQGSEA, per germline. The CDR3 sequence: CSVEGRVTDTQYF. The covered CDR3 bases are TGCAGCGTTGAAGGGAGGGTGACAGATACG.

As regards this clone: The read stops 3 residues short of the end of the CDR3; the missing end is completed from the germline J gene. The chain combines TRBV19 with TRBJ1-2; D unresolved. In germline, CDR1 is LNHDA, CDR2 SQIVND (reference sequence). This CDR3 comprises 16 residues. CDR3 bases read: TGTGCCAGTAGCGATCCCCGACTAGCGGGAAACAATGAC. It codes for CASSDPRLAGNND. The entire CDR3 protein reads CASSDPRLAGNNDYTF. The variable domain in full, completed from reference TRBV19 and TRBJ1-2, reads DGGITQSPKYLFRKEGQNVTLSCEQNLNHDAMYWYRQDPGQGLRLIYYSQIVNDFQKGDIAEGYSVSREKKESFPLTVTSAQKNPTAFYLCASSDPRLAGNNDYTFGSGTRLTVV.

A word on this clone: Read coverage stops 3 residues before the CDR3 terminus; the germline J gene supplies the remainder. The rearrangement links TRBV4-1 to TRBJ1-4, with D maybe TRBD1 (6 bases). The germline V gene encodes CDR1 MGHRA and CDR2 YSYEKL. The V and J ends lost 0 bases and 3 bases respectively, with 11 bases between them. This CDR3 is 16 amino acids long. The CDR3 bases that were read are TGCGCCAGCAGCCAAGAAACAGGGAGGGCTAATGAAAAA. Encoded protein: CASSQETGRANEK. In full, the CDR3 is CASSQETGRANEKLFF.

Concerning this clone itself: The CDR3 end is not reached by the read, which stops 3 residues before it; the germline J gene fills it in. The chain carries TRBV7-6 and TRBJ1-1, with D possibly TRBD1 on 5 matching bases. Germline V gives CDR1 SGHVS, CDR2 FNYEAQ. CDR3 length equals 16 residues. Partial CDR3 DNA: TGTGCCAGCAGCTTAGCGGGGGGATATGGCAAAAACATT. Translation gives CASSLAGGYGKNI. The full-length CDR3 reads as CASSLAGGYGKNIAFF.

Concerning this clone: Read coverage stops 3 residues before the CDR3 terminus; the germline J gene supplies the remainder. This rearrangement joins TRBV10-3 to TRBJ2-3, with a weak D call TRBD2 (6 bases). This CDR3 has 14 amino acids. Per the germline V gene, CDR1 is ENHRY and CDR2 is SYGVKD. This chain's CDR3 is CAIRAGLGGETQYF. The DNA read from the CDR3 is TGTGCCATCAGGGCAGGGCTAGGAGGGGAGACG.

Turning to this clone: The CDR3 goes on 3 residues after the read ends, and that part is filled in from the germline J gene. V and J are TRBV20-1 and TRBJ2-7; 8 nucleotides match TRBD1. V shed 5 bases and J 1 base; nucleotides not matched to a gene: 10. This CDR3 has 15 amino acids. CDR1 is DFQATT and CDR2 is SNEGSKA in the germline V gene (reference sequence). CDR3 sequence reads: CSARHTTGGSYEQYF. CDR3 DNA (partial): TGCAGTGCTCGCCATACTACAGGGGGATCCTACGAG.

Worth noting for this clone: The DNA ends 3 residues before the CDR3 does, and the rest of the CDR3 is filled in from the germline J gene. The V call is TRBV5-1, the J call TRBJ1-2; maybe TRBD1 (5 bases). Per germline, CDR1 SGHRS and CDR2 YFSETQ. The CDR3 extends over 13 amino acids. The V gene lost 2 bases and the J gene lost 5 bases, with 10 bases spanning the gap. Incomplete CDR3 DNA: TGCGCCAGCAGCTTCGAACAGGATTATGGC. Residues: CASSFEQDYG. The full CDR3 is CASSFEQDYGYTF. Full variable domain (missing parts from reference TRBV5-1 and TRBJ1-2): KAGVTQTPRYLIKTRGQQVTLSCSPISGHRSVSWYQQTPGQGLQFLFEYFSETQRNKGNFPGRFSGRQFSNSRSEMNVSTLELGDSALYLCASSFEQDYGYTFGSGTRLTVV.

Of note for this clone: With the read ending 3 residues before the CDR3 end, the germline J gene is used to fill in that end. The V call is TRBV16, the J call TRBJ1-6, with D possibly TRBD1 on 6 matching bases. Trimming removed 4 bases from V and 7 bases from J, with 11 bases in between. The CDR3 spans 14 residues. The germline CDR1 and CDR2 sequences are KGHSY and FQNENV. The CDR3 is CASSRGTGNSPLHF. The sequenced part of the CDR3 DNA is TGTGCCAGCAGCCGGGGAACAGGGAATTCACCC.

A note on this clone: Read sequence stops 3 residues before the CDR3 end, and the germline J gene provides the missing end. V is TRBV4-1 and J is TRBJ2-6; D is undetermined. Germline loops: CDR1 MGHRA, CDR2 YSYEKL. CDR3 length equals 15 residues. V lost 2 bases and J lost 3, with 8 bases in between. The CDR3 is CASSQRVVGANVLTF. The CDR3 bases that were read are TGCGCCAGCAGCCAAAGGGTAGTTGGGGCCAACGTC.

Comments on this clone: The CDR3 goes on 3 residues after the read ends, and that part is filled in from the germline J gene. This rearrangement joins TRBV10-3 to TRBJ2-2; 8 bases agree with TRBD1. The CDR3 is 13 residues long. V lost 10 bases to trimming and J lost 7 bases; unmatched junction nucleotides: 8. Germline CDR1 reads ENHRY; CDR2 reads SYGVKD. CDR3 DNA, as far as it was read: TGTGCCACCCAGACAGGGGATGGCGGGGAG. This translates into CATQTGDGGE. The entire CDR3 is CATQTGDGGELFF.

CDR3 DNA (partial): TGCAGTGCTAGAGTGGGGGGTGCGATGAACACTGAA. The encoded protein is CSARVGGAMNTE. The CDR3 as a whole reads CSARVGGAMNTEAFF. The J gene is TRBJ1-1, the V gene TRBV20-1, with D possibly matching TRBD1 (5 bases). The CDR3 end falls 3 residues outside the read, so it is completed with the germline J gene. The CDR3 totals 15 residues. Deletions cut 1 base from V and 0 bases from J, with 12 bases between. The germline V gene has CDR1 DFQATT and CDR2 SNEGSKA (reference sequence).

With regard to this clone: The sequence runs out 3 residues before the end of the CDR3; the remainder is reconstructed from the germline J gene. This chain links TRBV5-1 with TRBJ2-1; weak D call: TRBD1 (6 bases). The V end lost 2 bases, the J end lost 2 bases, and 17 bases lay between the germline ends. Looked up from germline, CDR1 is SGHRS and CDR2 is YFSETQ. The CDR3 has 17 residues. The CDR3 protein is CASSFRYQGRTYNEQFF. The CDR3 bases that were read are TGCGCCAGCAGCTTTAGATATCAGGGGAGAACCTACAATGAG.

Judged by frequency, this clone is medium-sized (0.01 to 0.1%). The CDR3 is CASSPQTGKHSPLHF. The part of the CDR3 DNA that was read is TGCGCCAGCAGTCCTCAGACAGGAAAGCATTCACCC. This chain connects TRBV5-1 to TRBJ1-6; D possibly corresponds to TRBD1 (6 bases). The read ends 3 residues before the CDR3 terminus; that terminus is restored from the germline J gene. Germline CDR1 is SGHRS and CDR2 is YFSETQ. V was shortened by 5 bases and J by 8 bases, with 17 bases between the two germline ends. The CDR3 covers 15 residues.

Remarks on this clone: Read sequence stops 3 residues before the CDR3 end, and the germline J gene provides the missing end. This chain joins TRBV30 and TRBJ1-2, with D tentatively TRBD1 (5 bases). CDR1 is GTSNPN and CDR2 is SVGIG in the germline V gene (reference sequence). The CDR3 has 14 residues. This CDR3 is CAWSRGEGTYDYTF. Partial CDR3 DNA: TGTGCCTGGAGTCGAGGGGAGGGAACCTACGAC.

As for this clone: The CDR3 end lies 3 residues beyond the end of the read and is filled in from the germline J gene. The chain employs TRBV5-4 and TRBJ2-3, with 13 bases fitting TRBD2. CDR3 length: 15 residues. The V segment lost 3 bases and the J segment 6 bases; nucleotides outside the gene matches: 4. Germline CDR1 SGHNT, CDR2 YYREEE (reference sequence). The CDR3 protein is CASSSGLAGVDTQYF. The sequenced part of the CDR3 DNA is TGTGCCAGCAGCTCCGGACTAGCGGGGGTGGATACG.

A note on this clone: The sequenced fragment ends 3 residues before the CDR3 boundary, so the rest is inferred from the germline J gene. The rearrangement links TRBV4-1 to TRBJ2-7, with D perhaps TRBD1 (5 bases). The CDR3 length is 13 residues. Germline V gene data show CDR1 as MGHRA and CDR2 as YSYEKL. Trimming took 6 bases from V and 2 from J, leaving 11 bases between them. CDR3 in amino acids: CASSRQMTYEQYF. The covered CDR3 bases are TGCGCCAGCAGTCGACAGATGACCTACGAG.